Below are 11 T cell receptor beta chains sequenced from a single sample in a study of blood T cell repertoires in COVID-19. The data were produced by immunoSEQ multiplex PCR, yet TCRdb's version contains in-frame clones alone and is incomplete. The top ten clones hold roughly 15% of a sample with about 150,000 clones, approximately 90% of them seen once. The sample comprised peripheral blood. Receptors were obtained from a woman in her thirties or forties with acute or convalescent COVID-19.

CDR3 in DNA: TGTGCCAGTAGTACAGACAGGGGAATCACCACAGATACGCAGTATTTT. Its translation: CASSTDRGITTDTQYF. The chain links TRBV19 to TRBJ2-3; 8 bases are shared with TRBD1. The CDR3 covers 16 residues. Germline trimming cut 4 bases from V and 2 bases from J; bases unmatched to any gene: 8. CDR1 is LNHDA and CDR2 is SQIVND in the germline V gene (reference sequence).

The chain joins TRBV6-5 to TRBJ1-5; no firm D call. The CDR3 length is 15 residues. V was cut by 0 bases and J by 4 bases, with 10 bases left in between. Germline V gene sequence: CDR1 MNHEY, CDR2 SVGAGI. DNA of the CDR3: TGTGCCAGCAGTTACTCGAGCACCTCAAATCAGCCCCAGCATTTT. This encodes CASSYSSTSNQPQHF.

The rearrangement joins TRBV5-1 to TRBJ1-6; D is uncertain. The V and J ends lost 3 bases and 8 bases respectively, with 24 bases between them. The CDR3 contains 18 residues. Germline CDR1 is SGHRS and CDR2 is YFSETQ. The CDR3 DNA is TGCGCCAGCAGCTCGGATTCAGGCCATGCCCTAAATCATTCACCCCTCCACTTT. Translation gives CASSSDSGHALNHSPLHF.

The chain uses TRBV15 and TRBJ2-3; 8 bases are shared with TRBD2. This CDR3 has 14 residues. After removal of 4 bases from V and 7 bases from J, the junction contained 7 bases not matched to a gene. CDR1 is LNHNV, CDR2 YYDKDF, per germline (reference sequence). CDR3 DNA sequence: TGTGCCACCAGCATCGGGGGGGCGGCGTATACGCAGTATTTT. It is translated as CATSIGGAAYTQYF.

J is TRBJ2-5 and V is TRBV9, with 8 bases aligning to TRBD2. The CDR3 totals 13 residues. V gave up 3 bases and J gave up 5 bases; unmatched junction bases: 3. The V gene's germline CDR1 is SGDLS and CDR2 YYNGEE. DNA of the CDR3: TGTGCCAGCAGCGGACTAGCGTCGGAGACCCAGTACTTC. As protein: CASSGLASETQYF.

This chain uses TRBV27 with TRBJ1-5; D is ambiguous. The CDR3 covers 15 residues. Germline V gene lookup returns CDR1 MNHEY and CDR2 SMNVEV (reference sequence). The ends were cut back, 6 bases at V and 4 bases at J, with 16 bases in the middle. DNA of the CDR3: TGTGCCAGCAGAAACGCCGGGAGCAAGAATCAGCCCCAGCATTTT. It specifies CASRNAGSKNQPQHF.

The chain joins TRBV2 to TRBJ2-5, with 11 nucleotides matching TRBD2. J was trimmed by 2 bases and V by 3 bases; bases with no gene match: 8. Germline CDR1 SNHLY, CDR2 FYNNEI. The CDR3 extends over 17 amino acids. CDR3 sequence (DNA): TGTGCCAGCAGTGATGGGGGACTAGCGGAGTTGCAAGAGACCCAGTACTTC. It codes for CASSDGGLAELQETQYF.

The rearrangement joins TRBV7-8 to TRBJ2-1, with 14 bases lining up with TRBD2. V was clipped by 6 bases and J by 6 bases; unmatched bases: 10. This CDR3 comprises 17 residues. CDR1 and CDR2 from the germline V gene are SGHVS and FQNEAQ. The CDR3 sequence is CASRVIRGTSGSNEQFF. The DNA for the CDR3 is TGTGCCAGCAGAGTCATCCGGGGGACTAGCGGGAGCAATGAGCAGTTCTTC.

The CDR3 loop reads CASSESTGQGVLETQYF. As DNA, the CDR3 is TGCGCCAGCAGTGAGTCGACCGGACAGGGAGTATTAGAGACCCAGTACTTC. This rearrangement joins TRBV10-1 to TRBJ2-5; 8 nucleotides align to TRBD1. The CDR3 spans 17 residues. Germline CDR1 WNHNN, CDR2 SYGVQD (reference sequence). The V and J ends lost 0 bases and 4 bases, in that order; junction bases with no gene match: 10.

The chain links TRBV7-8 to TRBJ2-2; TRBD2 matches at 16 bases. Unmatched junction bases numbered 11, after V lost 5 bases and J lost 5 bases. The germline CDR1 and CDR2 sequences are SGHVS and FQNEAQ. CDR3 size: 19 residues. CDR3 bases: TGTGCCAGCAGCCTACACCCGGGACTAGCGGGAGGGCCGACCGGGGAGCTGTTTTTT. As protein: CASSLHPGLAGGPTGELFF.

V is TRBV18 and J is TRBJ2-6; 8 bases fit TRBD1. The CDR3 contains 19 residues. CDR1 KGHSH and CDR2 LQKENI come from the germline V gene. V was pared by 3 bases and J by 0 bases, with 10 bases of the junction left unmatched. CDR3 bases: TGTGCCAGCTCACCCCAGGGACAGGCCGTATACTCTGGGGCCAACGTCCTGACTTTC. This sequence encodes CASSPQGQAVYSGANVLTF.